This note documents a single T cell receptor beta chain sequence. Original processing notes: From reference gene primer amplification, estimates of nucleated cell counts were derived. The data were produced by immunoSEQ multiplex PCR, yet TCRdb's version contains in-frame clones alone and is incomplete. V and J calls and clone size come straight from that table; D and trimming were deduced from the DNA. The sample comprises under 250,000 clones, 84% of which are singletons, and about 1.5% rests with the top ten. The data are from a study of blood T cell repertoires in COVID-19. Whole-study context: Italy, Spain and the United States were the sources of the convalescent and acute COVID-19 samples. Sample material is recorded as cDNA or gDNA derived from T cells, B-cell-depleted T cells, or PBMCs.

Germline CDR1 is KGHSH and CDR2 is LQKENI. The CDR3 sequence is 14 residues long. Trimming cost V 3 bases and J 2 bases, with 10 bases left between them. Sequences were obtained from peripheral blood. V gene TRBV18 combines with J gene TRBJ1-1; TRBD1 might be the D (6 bases). This TCR came from a woman aged 40 to 49 who had recovered from COVID-19. The CDR3 loop reads CASSPLQGNTEAFF. The CDR3 DNA reads TGTGCCAGCTCACCCTTACAGGGCAACACTGAAGCTTTCTTT.